This TCR beta chain was found in a study of shared clonotypes between healthy human individuals. Study outcomes and limitations: Expectations were that clonotype sharing among donors would be affected by sequencing depth. Rarefaction analysis demonstrated incomplete sorted-subset sequencing notwithstanding large depth.

The CDR3 is made up of 16 amino acids. The germline V gene encodes CDR1 WSHSY and CDR2 SAAADI. V was clipped by 2 bases and J by 4 bases; unmatched bases: 8. Of note for this clone: Its antigen remains unknown.

Assay execution took place at the deep level. In the source study's methods: Filtering of immunoSEQ junctional sequences could not match full-length read filtering. Clones were sequenced by immunoSEQ multiplex PCR, and TCRdb holds only the in-frame ones, with some missing. The V and J calls and the clone size are those of that table, but D and trimming were determined from the DNA. The sample contains about 1 million clones, more than 60% of which appear only once. Sequencing used memory CD4+ T cells sorted from blood. Subset in this sample: CD45RA-negative fraction. This sequence was found in a man aged 18 to 30 in good health. The V gene is TRBV10-2, the J gene TRBJ1-3, with 7 nucleotides matching TRBD1. The CDR3 loop is CASSEIFTGVGNTIYF. The CDR3 bases are TGCGCCAGCAGTGAGATCTTTACAGGGGTCGGAAACACCATATATTTT.